The rows below give T cell receptor beta chains drawn from one sample of a study of T-cell memory formation after mild COVID-19. TCRdb independently ran MiXCR on the 5' RACE reads; one entry per CDR3 protein. The table includes about 200,000 distinct CDR3 sequences, around 9.5% detected once. Sequencing was performed on PBMCs or a T cell subset sorted from them (not recorded which). The receptors stem from a man in his late teens or twenties who had mild COVID-19 (a few samples of this study predate the infection). Cell type and time point are not known. The conserved cysteine and the conserved F or W are not part of the CDR3 here.

v_call cdr3_aa
TRBV10-2 ASKRGGMGETQY
TRBV4-1 ASSRSGPGRGTGELF
TRBV4-3 ASSRESVGSDTQY
TRBV28 ASRPLAGVADTQY
TRBV4-1 ASSQRQGGMDQPQH
TRBV6-5 ASSRQGQGYEQY
TRBV6-5 ASSYSRGNEQF
TRBV5-4 ASSLDSGGTDTQY
TRBV5-1 ASSFPGDDTQY
TRBV9 ASSVLQGGGELF
TRBV12-3/TRBV12-4 ASSFGYTIY
TRBV18 ASSPEVAGAGSTDTQY
TRBV5-1 ASSFATQSTGELF
TRBV10-3 AISVSADNYGYT
TRBV12-3/TRBV12-4 ASSFPGSAQY
TRBV18 ASSPSHGRNTEAF